These 27 T cell receptor beta chains originate from one sample sequenced in a study of blood T cell repertoires in COVID-19. Profiling relied on immunoSEQ multiplex PCR, and the TCRdb table lists in-frame clones only, not all of them. Of roughly 190,000 clones listed, roughly 80% were seen once; the top ten hold approximately 11%. The sample was peripheral blood. The receptors here all came from a woman aged 40 to 50 with COVID-19, enrolled during active disease.

This clone was recorded once. The V and J genes are TRBV7-3 and TRBJ2-1, with a possible D match to TRBD2 (7 bases). Germline assignment: CDR1 SGHTA and CDR2 FQGTGA. Trimming left V 1 base short and J 10 bases short, with 20 bases between. CDR3 size: 16 residues. The CDR3 DNA sequence: TGTGCCAGCAGCTTAATGGGGGGGCTCAGCGGTCTCGAGCAGTTCTTC. Amino acid sequence: CASSLMGGLSGLEQFF.

The sample holds one count of this clone. This sequence joins TRBV28 and TRBJ2-5; D is ambiguous. V lost 11 bases and J 5 bases, leaving 15 bases between the germline ends. The CDR3 runs 12 residues. Germline assignment: CDR1 MDHEN and CDR2 SYDVKM. The CDR3 bases are TGTGCCTCAGAACGCGGTTCGGAGACCCAGTACTTC. Translated: CASERGSETQYF.

The chain recombines TRBV5-5 with TRBJ1-2; 7 nucleotides agree with TRBD1. V was pared by 5 bases and J by 7 bases, with 8 bases of the junction left unmatched. This CDR3 is built from 13 residues. Per the germline V gene, CDR1 is SGHKS and CDR2 is YYEKEE (reference sequence). CDR3 sequence: CASSSQGLPGYTF. CDR3 in DNA: TGTGCCAGCAGTTCACAGGGGCTGCCTGGCTACACCTTC.

The CDR3 nucleotides are TGCGCCAGCAGCTTAGACGCGGGGACAGGGGTTTTGAACACCGGGGAGCTGTTTTTT. This sequence encodes CASSLDAGTGVLNTGELFF. The chain couples TRBV5-1 to TRBJ2-2; 10 nucleotides align to TRBD1. The CDR3 has 19 amino acids. Germline V gene sequence: CDR1 SGHRS, CDR2 YFSETQ. Losses at the gene ends were 2 bases for V and 1 base for J; bases not matched to a gene: 11.

This clone was detected once. The chain is built from TRBV18 and TRBJ2-1; 8 bases are a match to TRBD1. The CDR3 contains 16 residues. Germline V lookup: CDR1 KGHSH, CDR2 LQKENI. The V and J ends lost 2 bases and 7 bases, in that order; junction bases with no gene match: 10. As DNA, the CDR3 is TGTGCCAGCTCACCAAGGGTCGGACAGGGTTGGAATGAGCAGTTCTTC. It is translated as CASSPRVGQGWNEQFF.

The chain couples TRBV7-9 to TRBJ1-5, with TRBD1 as a possible D gene (5 bases). The CDR3 has 14 residues. Trimming removed 5 bases at V and 3 bases at J, with 11 bases between. Germline values: CDR1 SEHNR, CDR2 FQNEAQ (reference sequence). CDR3 region: CASSPGLDNQPQHF. Here the CDR3 DNA reads TGTGCCAGCAGCCCGGGACTCGACAATCAGCCCCAGCATTTT.

This clone was observed many times. This CDR3 is CASSSPRGGALGYTF. The CDR3 DNA reads TGTGCCAGCAGTTCTCCCCGCGGAGGGGCGCTCGGCTACACCTTC. The rearrangement joins TRBV27 to TRBJ1-2, with D possibly TRBD1 on 5 matching bases. The CDR3 length is 15 residues. Trimming stripped 4 bases from V and 8 bases from J, with 20 bases between. Germline CDR1 MNHEY, CDR2 SMNVEV (reference sequence).

With regard to this clone: The junction departs from the called germline gene at one end, perhaps through a read error. The chain carries TRBV7-2 and TRBJ2-1, with 10 positions matching TRBD2. Germline V gene sequence: CDR1 SGHTA, CDR2 FQGNSA. The CDR3 has 15 amino acids. Here the CDR3 DNA reads TGTGCCAGCAGGTTAGCGGGAGGATCCTACAATGAGCAGTTCTTC. This translates into CASRLAGGSYNEQFF.

This rearrangement joins TRBV7-8 to TRBJ2-5; D perhaps matches TRBD2 (5 bases). This CDR3 spans 15 amino acids. Germline V gene lookup returns CDR1 SGHVS and CDR2 FQNEAQ. Trimming took 2 bases from V and 4 from J, leaving 14 bases between them. CDR3 sequence: CASSLKGSGGETQYF. CDR3 sequence (DNA): TGTGCCAGCAGCTTAAAGGGCAGCGGAGGAGAGACCCAGTACTTC. The full variable domain, its missing parts supplied by reference TRBV7-8 and TRBJ2-5, is GAGVSQSPRYKVAKRGQDVALRCDPISGHVSLFWYQQALGQGPEFLTYFQNEAQLDKSGLPSDRFFAERPEGSVSTLKIQRTQQEDSAVYLCASSLKGSGGETQYFGPGTRLLVL.

The V and J genes are TRBV19 and TRBJ1-1; D gene unclear. The CDR3 covers 11 residues. Germline-derived CDR1 and CDR2 are LNHDA and SQIVND (reference sequence). The germline V and J ends were trimmed by 7 bases and 1 base, with 4 bases remaining between them. CDR3 region: CASIGNTEAFF. For the CDR3, the DNA is TGTGCCAGTATCGGGAACACTGAAGCTTTCTTT.

The sample holds a few counts of this clone. The rearrangement joins TRBV28 to TRBJ2-7; TRBD1 aligns across 10 bases. This CDR3 has 15 amino acids. J gave up 3 bases and V 1 base, and 3 bases lay outside the gene matches. Germline CDR1 and CDR2: MDHEN and SYDVKM. Here the CDR3 reads CASSLSRTGGYEQYF. CDR3 DNA sequence: TGTGCCAGCAGTTTATCAAGGACAGGGGGCTACGAGCAGTACTTC.

The chain has TRBV7-2 and TRBJ1-2, with D maybe TRBD1 (6 bases). V lost 5 bases to trimming and J lost 7 bases, with 17 bases between them. The CDR3 runs 14 residues. CDR1 SGHTA and CDR2 FQGNSA come from the germline V gene. The CDR3 here is CASSLTNRVSGYTF. The CDR3 DNA is TGTGCCAGCAGCCTCACCAACAGGGTTTCTGGCTACACCTTC. The variable domain in full, completed from reference TRBV7-2 and TRBJ1-2, reads GAGVSQSPSNKVTEKGKDVELRCDPISGHTALYWYRQSLGQGLEFLIYFQGNSAPDKSGLPSDRFSAERTGGSVSTLTIQRTQQEDSAVYLCASSLTNRVSGYTFGSGTRLTVV.

J is TRBJ2-1 and V is TRBV7-8; 7 bases agree with TRBD2. This CDR3 contains 15 residues. J was trimmed by 5 bases and V by 4 bases; bases with no gene match: 8. CDR1 and CDR2 from the germline V gene are SGHVS and FQNEAQ. The CDR3 sequence is CASSSARERHNEQFF. The CDR3, as DNA: TGTGCCAGCAGCTCGGCGCGGGAGCGCCACAATGAGCAGTTCTTC.

The J gene is TRBJ1-1, the V gene TRBV27, with D perhaps TRBD1 (5 bases). V shed 3 bases and J shed 4 bases, with 12 bases lying between them. The CDR3 runs 14 residues. The germline CDR1 and CDR2 sequences are MNHEY and SMNVEV (reference sequence). CDR3 sequence: CASSFFSGVTEAFF. CDR3 in DNA: TGTGCCAGCAGTTTCTTTTCGGGGGTCACTGAAGCTTTCTTT.

The chain joins TRBV30 to TRBJ1-6, with D possibly being TRBD1 (6 bases). Trimming cost V 4 bases and J 0 bases, with 10 bases left between them. The CDR3 length is 15 residues. The germline gives CDR1 GTSNPN, CDR2 SVGIG (reference sequence). CDR3 amino acids: CAWTGVSSYNSPLHF. Written as DNA, the CDR3 is TGTGCCTGGACAGGGGTTTCCTCCTATAATTCACCCCTCCACTTT.

V is TRBV12-3 or TRBV12-4 and J is TRBJ1-4, with 10 bases matching TRBD1. The CDR3 is 13 residues long. V gave up 8 bases and J gave up 7 bases; unmatched junction bases: 4. CDR3 protein: CASRTGGSEKLFF. CDR3 in DNA: TGTGCCAGCCGGACAGGGGGAAGTGAAAAACTGTTTTTT.

V is TRBV3-1 (or the pseudogene TRBV3-2) and J is TRBJ1-6; 10 bases are shared with TRBD1. Per the germline V gene, CDR1 is LGHDT and CDR2 is YNNKEL (reference sequence). With V trimmed by 4 bases and J by 9 bases, 3 bases remained unmatched. The CDR3 extends over 14 amino acids. The CDR3 loop is CASSLGQGSSPLHF. The CDR3 DNA is TGTGCCAGCAGCCTGGGACAGGGGTCTTCACCCCTCCACTTT.

With regard to this clone: Other nucleotide sequences in the sample specify the same CDR3. This chain links TRBV2 with TRBJ2-5; maybe TRBD1 (5 bases). CDR1 is SNHLY, CDR2 FYNNEI, per germline. The V gene lost 4 bases and the J gene lost 3 bases, with 12 bases spanning the gap. This CDR3 region has 14 residues. CDR3 DNA sequence: TGTGCCAGCAGTGGGTGGGGCCTCAAAGAGACCCAGTACTTC. Residues: CASSGWGLKETQYF.

The CDR3 DNA reads TGTGCCAGCTCACCAGGGCAGGGGGCCGGCTATGGCTACACCTTC. Protein sequence: CASSPGQGAGYGYTF. J is TRBJ1-2 and V is TRBV18, with 8 bases that match TRBD1. After removal of 2 bases from V and 4 bases from J, the junction contained 6 bases not matched to a gene. CDR3 length: 15 amino acids. CDR1 and CDR2 (germline): KGHSH, LQKENI.

V gene TRBV3-1 (or the pseudogene TRBV3-2) combines with J gene TRBJ2-4; unclear D gene. With 1 base removed from V and 7 bases from J, the gap between germline ends came to 8 bases. Germline V gene sequence: CDR1 LGHDT, CDR2 YNNKEL (reference sequence). This CDR3 is 13 amino acids long. CDR3 protein: CASSQALTNIQYF. Here the CDR3 DNA reads TGTGCCAGCAGCCAAGCTCTTACTAACATTCAGTACTTC.

As for this clone: Other DNA variants within this sample encode the same CDR3. This chain connects TRBV4-1 to TRBJ2-2; D uncertain. V was trimmed by 2 bases and J by 2 bases, leaving 6 bases between them. The CDR3 length is 14 residues. Germline V lookup: CDR1 MGHRA, CDR2 YSYEKL. Written as DNA, the CDR3 is TGCGCCAGCAGCCAACCCCTTAACACCGGGGAGCTGTTTTTT. This encodes CASSQPLNTGELFF.

The genes are TRBV19 and TRBJ1-1, with TRBD1 as a possible D gene (5 bases). Germline V CDR1 and CDR2: LNHDA, SQIVND (reference sequence). The CDR3 spans 14 residues. The V gene lost 4 bases and the J gene lost 0 bases, with 9 bases spanning the gap. The DNA for the CDR3 is TGTGCCAGTAGTACGACAGTGCTGAACACTGAAGCTTTCTTT. Protein: CASSTTVLNTEAFF.

The chain links TRBV7-8 to TRBJ2-7; 7 bases match TRBD2. V lost 5 bases, J lost 2 bases, and 12 bases stayed unmatched. This CDR3 contains 16 residues. Germline lookup yields CDR1 SGHVS and CDR2 FQNEAQ. The CDR3 DNA is TGTGCCAGCAGCGCGGGGGACGGCCTCAGGACCTACGAGCAGTACTTC. It encodes CASSAGDGLRTYEQYF.

The chain has TRBV27 and TRBJ2-7, with D tentatively TRBD1 (6 bases). CDR3 length: 12 residues. From germline, CDR1 is MNHEY and CDR2 SMNVEV (reference sequence). The V end was cut by 3 bases, the J end by 7 bases, with 10 bases between. Here the CDR3 DNA reads TGTGCCAGCAGTTTGGGGCAGGGGGAGCAGTACTTC. It translates to CASSLGQGEQYF.

This clone was detected ten times or more. V gene TRBV6-5 combines with J gene TRBJ1-2, with 10 bases aligning to TRBD1. The germline V gene has CDR1 MNHEY and CDR2 SVGAGI. The CDR3 spans 16 residues. J was trimmed by 7 bases and V by 0 bases; bases with no gene match: 8. The CDR3 spells CASSYSVGTGEGGYTF. The DNA of the CDR3 is TGTGCCAGCAGTTACTCAGTCGGGACAGGGGAAGGTGGCTACACCTTC.

This clone was recorded only once. This chain connects TRBV28 to TRBJ2-1; perhaps TRBD2 as D (6 bases). Germline V lookup: CDR1 MDHEN, CDR2 SYDVKM. This CDR3 is 11 amino acids long. V lost 6 bases to trimming and J lost 10 bases, with 10 bases between them. The CDR3: CASRHGREQFF. Written as DNA, the CDR3 is TGTGCCAGCAGACATGGGAGGGAGCAGTTCTTC. Combining the CDR3 with reference TRBV28 and TRBJ2-1 gives the whole variable domain DVKVTQSSRYLVKRTGEKVFLECVQDMDHENMFWYRQDPGLGLRLIYFSYDVKMKEKGDIPEGYSVSREKKERFSLILESASTNQTSMYLCASRHGREQFFGPGTRLTVL.

J is TRBJ2-1 and V is TRBV9; 12 positions agree with TRBD2. The trim removed 4 bases at V and 9 bases at J, leaving 5 bases unmatched. The CDR3 is 14 residues long. The germline CDR1 and CDR2 sequences are SGDLS and YYNGEE. CDR3 nucleotide sequence: TGTGCCAGCAGCACTAGCGGGGGGTCGGGTGAGCAGTTCTTC. This sequence encodes CASSTSGGSGEQFF. Full variable domain (rest looked up from reference TRBV9 and TRBJ2-1): DSGVTQTPKHLITATGQRVTLRCSPRSGDLSVYWYQQSLDQGLQFLIQYYNGEERAKGNILERFSAQQFPDLHSELNLSSLELGDSALYFCASSTSGGSGEQFFGPGTRLTVL.